The 15 T cell receptor beta chains below were found in one sample sequenced in a study of cytomegalovirus exposure and HLA in healthy donors. The PCR used 60 Vbeta and 13 Jbeta primers. The data were produced by immunoSEQ multiplex PCR, yet TCRdb's version contains in-frame clones alone and is incomplete. The repertoire holds tens of thousands of clones, with over 60% as singletons. Material for sequencing was PBMCs. The receptors derive from a male donor in good health and CMV-seropositive.

The CDR3 DNA sequence: TGTGCCAGCAGCCTGCTAGGGGCCAACGTCCTGACTTTC. It encodes CASSLLGANVLTF. The chain recombines TRBV7-9 with TRBJ2-6; no firm D call. Germline CDR1 is SEHNR and CDR2 is FQNEAQ (reference sequence). V was cut by 5 bases and J by 4 bases, with 6 bases left in between. The CDR3 runs to 13 residues.

J is TRBJ2-5 and V is TRBV27, with D possibly TRBD1 on 6 matching bases. Deletions cut 3 bases from V and 7 bases from J, with 18 bases between. The CDR3 is made up of 15 amino acids. CDR1 and CDR2 (germline): MNHEY, SMNVEV (reference sequence). This CDR3 reads CASSLSQGNPGTQYF. The CDR3 DNA reads as TGTGCCAGCAGTTTGTCACAGGGCAATCCCGGGACCCAGTACTTC.

The V and J genes are TRBV15 and TRBJ2-1; TRBD2 aligns across 7 bases. The germline gives CDR1 LNHNV, CDR2 YYDKDF (reference sequence). The CDR3 is 15 amino acids. V was clipped by 1 base and J by 3 bases; unmatched bases: 3. The CDR3, as DNA: TGTGCCACCAGCAGAGTTGCGGGAGTCTACAATGAGCAGTTCTTC. It encodes CATSRVAGVYNEQFF.

This chain uses TRBV27 with TRBJ2-1, with 7 bases that match TRBD1. CDR1 MNHEY and CDR2 SMNVEV come from the germline V gene (reference sequence). J lost 5 bases, V lost 6 bases, and 10 bases had no gene match. CDR3 size: 15 residues. The chain's CDR3 is CASSRGWDRDNEQFF. The CDR3 DNA reads TGTGCCAGCAGCCGCGGGTGGGACAGAGACAATGAGCAGTTCTTC.

This clone was observed a few times. The chain combines TRBV6-5 with TRBJ2-5, with 8 bases identical to TRBD1. Germline lookup yields CDR1 MNHEY and CDR2 SVGAGI. The CDR3 extends over 14 amino acids. J lost 5 bases, V lost 5 bases, and 7 bases had no gene match. The CDR3 bases are TGTGCCAGCAGTCGCGGGACAGGAGGCGAGACCCAGTACTTC. It translates to CASSRGTGGETQYF.

This clone was recorded only once. V usage is TRBV9 and J usage is TRBJ2-5; D possibly corresponds to TRBD1 (5 bases). The J call may be in error: the DNA end matches TRBJ2-7 better. CDR3 size: 15 residues. Germline loops: CDR1 SGDLS, CDR2 YYNGEE. Written as DNA, the CDR3 is TGTGCCAGCAGCGTAGATCCCCAGGGAATATACGAGCAGTACTTC. Amino acid sequence: CASSVDPQGIYEQYF.

The V gene is TRBV2, the J gene TRBJ1-3; 7 bases match TRBD1. Germline V gene sequence: CDR1 SNHLY, CDR2 FYNNEI. V lost 6 bases to trimming and J lost 2 bases; unmatched junction nucleotides: 7. This CDR3 is built from 15 residues. CDR3 sequence reads: CASRLQGIAGNTIYF. In nucleotides, the CDR3 is TGTGCCAGCAGGTTACAGGGGATCGCTGGAAACACCATATATTTT.

CDR3 sequence: CAWGPRRAGGYTF. The CDR3 DNA follows: TGTGCCTGGGGCCCCAGGCGCGCGGGGGGCTACACCTTC. V is TRBV30 and J is TRBJ1-2; D is ambiguous. Germline assignment: CDR1 GTSNPN and CDR2 SVGIG (reference sequence). This CDR3 comprises 13 residues. V lost 5 bases, J lost 8 bases, and 18 bases lay in between.

The CDR3 sequence: CASSFGGGASYNEQFF. The CDR3 DNA is TGTGCCAGCAGCTTCGGCGGGGGGGCTTCCTACAATGAGCAGTTCTTC. V gene TRBV11-3 combines with J gene TRBJ2-1, with 9 bases aligning to TRBD2. CDR1 is SGHNT, CDR2 YENEEA, per germline. V was pared by 3 bases and J by 1 base, with 4 bases of the junction left unmatched. CDR3 size: 16 residues. Variable domain in full (rest from reference TRBV11-3 and TRBJ2-1): EAGVVQSPRYKIIEKKQPVAFWCNPISGHNTLYWYLQNLGQGPELLIRYENEEAVDDSQLPKDRFSAERLKGVDSTLKIQPAELGDSAVYLCASSFGGGASYNEQFFGPGTRLTVL.

A few counts support this clone. One end of the junction varies from germline; a read error may be responsible. The rearrangement joins TRBV7-9 to TRBJ1-2, with 7 bases that match TRBD1. The CDR3 is 15 residues long. Per germline, CDR1 SEHNR and CDR2 FQNEAQ (reference sequence). CDR3 region: CSSSTTGVGNYGYTF. The CDR3 region has the DNA TGTTCCAGCAGCACCACAGGGGTCGGAAACTATGGCTACACCTTC.

In nucleotides, the CDR3 is TGTGCCAGCAACGGGGGACCGATTATTTCTGGGGCCAACGTCCTGACTTTC. Its protein product is CASNGGPIISGANVLTF. V usage is TRBV28 and J usage is TRBJ2-6; D may be TRBD2 (6 bases). The CDR3 runs 17 residues. Germline V gene data show CDR1 as MDHEN and CDR2 as SYDVKM. The V and J ends lost 7 bases and 1 base respectively, with 17 bases between them.

This clone was seen once. CDR3 DNA: TGTGCCAGCAGCTTAGTGACTAGAACTAGCACAGATACGCAGTATTTT. It codes for CASSLVTRTSTDTQYF. This chain connects TRBV7-2 to TRBJ2-3, with D possibly TRBD2 on 6 matching bases. Per the germline V gene, CDR1 is SGHTA and CDR2 is FQGNSA. This CDR3 region has 16 residues. The V end lost 1 base, the J end lost 0 bases, and 11 bases lay between the germline ends.

The chain carries TRBV5-6 and TRBJ1-5; D gene unclear. Germline V gene data show CDR1 as SGHDT and CDR2 as YYEEEE. The CDR3 is 14 residues long. The ends were cut back, 3 bases at V and 3 bases at J, with 10 bases in the middle. DNA for the CDR3: TGTGCCAGCAGCTATTGGAGCGTCAATCAGCCCCAGCATTTT. It is translated as CASSYWSVNQPQHF.

V gene TRBV30 combines with J gene TRBJ2-6, with TRBD2 identical over 8 bases. CDR1 and CDR2 from the germline V gene are GTSNPN and SVGIG (reference sequence). Trimming removed 4 bases from V and 2 bases from J; junction bases left unmatched: 10. CDR3 length: 17 residues. Here the CDR3 DNA reads TGTGCCTGGATCGGGAGCGGGAGTGTAACTGGGGCCAACGTCCTGACTTTC. Translation: CAWIGSGSVTGANVLTF.

This chain links TRBV5-1 with TRBJ2-7; 7 positions match TRBD2. The CDR3 contains 14 residues. Germline values: CDR1 SGHRS, CDR2 YFSETQ. The J segment lost 2 bases and the V segment lost 0 bases, leaving 2 bases of the junction unmatched. CDR3 region: CASSLAGRAYEQYF. Here the CDR3 DNA reads TGCGCCAGCAGCTTGGCAGGGAGGGCCTACGAGCAGTACTTC.